Shown below are 16 T cell receptor beta chains from a single sample sequenced in a study of CD8+ T cells in alopecia areata. As to treatment: oral pan-JAK inhibitor, 5-10 mg twice daily. Researchers took lesional scalp punch biopsies and peripheral blood from people who were alopecia areata patients. RNA, once extracted, was reverse transcribed into cDNA for use as the sequencing template. TCRdb keeps only in-frame clones here, not all; method: immunoSEQ multiplex PCR. The data contain 15,000 to 20,000 clones, around 60% of them singletons. Source: skin, taken at week 4, from a patient treated with tofacitinib. Receptors were obtained from a human donor with alopecia areata.

The gene calls are TRBV28 and TRBJ2-1; TRBD1 matches 10 bases. CDR1 is MDHEN, CDR2 SYDVKM, per germline. This CDR3 is built from 18 residues. The V gene end was trimmed by 10 bases and the J gene end by 0 bases; junction bases not matched to a gene: 15. CDR3 sequence: CAISGTGVFGGSYNEQFF. CDR3 DNA sequence: TGTGCCATTTCCGGGACAGGGGTCTTCGGGGGCTCCTACAATGAGCAGTTCTTC.

The sample holds a few counts of this clone. The V gene is TRBV30, the J gene TRBJ2-2; TRBD1 matches 7 bases. The V and J ends lost 5 bases and 0 bases, in that order; junction bases with no gene match: 0. In germline, CDR1 is GTSNPN, CDR2 SVGIG (reference sequence). The CDR3 is made up of 13 amino acids. CDR3 protein: CAWGQANTGELFF. The CDR3 DNA sequence: TGTGCCTGGGGACAGGCGAACACCGGGGAGCTGTTTTTT. Combining the CDR3 with reference TRBV30 and TRBJ2-2 gives the whole variable domain SQTIHQWPATLVQPVGSPLSLECTVEGTSNPNLYWYRQAAGRGLQLLFYSVGIGQISSEVPQNLSASRPQDRQFILSSKKLLLSDSGFYLCAWGQANTGELFFGEGSRLTVL.

This clone was detected a few times. This sequence joins TRBV6-1 and TRBJ2-3; D might be TRBD1 or TRBD2, each matching 6 bases. V was shortened by 2 bases and J by 1 base, with 10 bases between the two germline ends. The CDR3 is 15 amino acids. The germline V gene has CDR1 MNHNS and CDR2 SASEGT. The DNA for the CDR3 is TGTGCCAGCAGTGAAAGGGGGGCGGGCACAGATACGCAGTATTTT. It codes for CASSERGAGTDTQYF.

The rearrangement uses TRBV9 and TRBJ1-2; D is ambiguous. CDR3 length: 15 residues. V gave up 4 bases and J gave up 0 bases, with 13 bases separating them. CDR1 SGDLS and CDR2 YYNGEE come from the germline V gene. The CDR3 here is CASSTQWTPNYGYTF. CDR3 DNA: TGTGCCAGCAGCACACAATGGACGCCTAACTATGGCTACACCTTC. The complete variable domain, with remaining parts taken from reference TRBV9 and TRBJ1-2, reads DSGVTQTPKHLITATGQRVTLRCSPRSGDLSVYWYQQSLDQGLQFLIQYYNGEERAKGNILERFSAQQFPDLHSELNLSSLELGDSALYFCASSTQWTPNYGYTFGSGTRLTVV.

This clone was detected only a few times. The chain joins TRBV6-6 to TRBJ2-7; D uncertain. Germline lookup yields CDR1 MNHNY and CDR2 SVGAGI (reference sequence). This CDR3 is built from 13 residues. The V end was cut by 2 bases, the J end by 3 bases, with 8 bases between. The CDR3 region has the DNA TGTGCCAGCAGTTACGGTTGGGGCTACGAGCAGTACTTC. Its translation is CASSYGWGYEQYF.

This clone was seen once. V gene TRBV11-1 combines with J gene TRBJ2-6; no clear D. The V end was cut by 3 bases, the J end by 0 bases, with 12 bases between. CDR1 is SGHAT, CDR2 FQDESV, per germline (reference sequence). The length of the CDR3 is 17 residues. CDR3: CASSLVGGPSGANVLTF. The CDR3 DNA follows: TGTGCCAGCAGCTTGGTCGGCGGACCCTCTGGGGCCAACGTCCTGACTTTC.

This clone has more than one count but fewer than ten. This chain joins TRBV4-2 and TRBJ2-2, with 10 nucleotides matching TRBD1. The V gene's germline CDR1 is LGHNA and CDR2 YNFKEQ. The V segment lost 8 bases and the J segment 5 bases; nucleotides outside the gene matches: 11. The CDR3 sequence is 16 residues long. The CDR3 DNA follows: TGTGCCAGCGACATCGGGGGACAGGGGTTTACCGGGGAGCTGTTTTTT. Translation gives CASDIGGQGFTGELFF.

The genes are TRBV7-9 and TRBJ2-3; 8 positions match TRBD2. The CDR3 totals 14 residues. V was pared by 6 bases and J by 1 base, with 3 bases of the junction left unmatched. Per germline, CDR1 SEHNR and CDR2 FQNEAQ (reference sequence). The DNA for the CDR3 is TGTGCCAGCAGTGTCGGGGGGGGCACAGATACGCAGTATTTT. Translated, it gives CASSVGGGTDTQYF.

As DNA, the CDR3 is TGTGCCAGCAGGACCGACAGGGACACCGGGGAGCTGTTTTTT. It translates to CASRTDRDTGELFF. The chain has TRBV2 and TRBJ2-2; the match to TRBD1 covers 7 bases. This CDR3 is built from 14 residues. Trimming took 6 bases from V and 3 from J; bases not matched to a gene: 4. Germline assignment: CDR1 SNHLY and CDR2 FYNNEI.

This chain uses TRBV7-2 with TRBJ2-2, with 9 bases identical to TRBD2. In germline, CDR1 is SGHTA, CDR2 FQGNSA. This CDR3 has 16 residues. J was trimmed by 1 base and V by 5 bases; bases with no gene match: 5. The CDR3 loop reads CASSARLAENTGELFF. For the CDR3, the DNA is TGTGCCAGCAGCGCTAGACTAGCGGAGAACACCGGGGAGCTGTTTTTT. Complete variable domain (other parts from reference TRBV7-2 and TRBJ2-2): GAGVSQSPSNKVTEKGKDVELRCDPISGHTALYWYRQSLGQGLEFLIYFQGNSAPDKSGLPSDRFSAERTGGSVSTLTIQRTQQEDSAVYLCASSARLAENTGELFFGEGSRLTVL.

This chain connects TRBV28 to TRBJ2-4, with D hard to call. Germline V lookup: CDR1 MDHEN, CDR2 SYDVKM. The V gene lost 6 bases and the J gene lost 12 bases, with 15 bases spanning the gap. The CDR3 sequence is 12 residues long. The CDR3 spells CASRALQENQYF. The CDR3 DNA reads as TGTGCCAGCAGAGCCCTCCAGGAAAATCAGTACTTC.

J is TRBJ2-6 and V is TRBV7-8; no firm D call. The CDR3 has 14 residues. In germline, CDR1 is SGHVS, CDR2 FQNEAQ. V was cut by 3 bases and J by 2 bases, with 5 bases left in between. As DNA, the CDR3 is TGTGCCAGCAGCTTCCGGACTGGGGCCAACGTCCTGACTTTC. Protein product: CASSFRTGANVLTF.

The V and J genes are TRBV11-2 and TRBJ2-5; 10 nucleotides agree with TRBD2. V trimming: 3 bases; J trimming: 5 bases; junction bases outside the gene matches: 9. CDR3 length: 16 amino acids. The germline CDR1 and CDR2 sequences are SGHAT and FQNNGV. In DNA form, the CDR3 reads TGTGCCAGCAGCTTTATCCTAGCGGGGGTTCGGGAGACCCAGTACTTC. Encoded protein: CASSFILAGVRETQYF.

The V gene is TRBV9, the J gene TRBJ2-5; 8 nucleotides align to TRBD2. Per germline, CDR1 SGDLS and CDR2 YYNGEE. The CDR3 contains 14 residues. The ends lost 7 bases at V and 1 base at J; junction bases unmatched: 6. The CDR3 reads CASAVAGSQETQYF. DNA of the CDR3: TGTGCCAGCGCCGTAGCGGGGAGCCAAGAGACCCAGTACTTC.

This chain uses TRBV13 with TRBJ1-1; 9 bases are a match to TRBD1. With 5 bases clipped from V and 5 bases from J, the junction kept 12 bases outside the gene matches. CDR1 PRHDT and CDR2 FYEKMQ come from the germline V gene (reference sequence). The CDR3 runs 16 residues. CDR3 protein: CASSLPPDRGRTEAFF. DNA for the CDR3: TGTGCCAGCAGCCTTCCCCCCGACAGGGGGAGGACTGAAGCTTTCTTT.

The chain combines TRBV28 with TRBJ2-1, with 12 bases aligning to TRBD2. V dropped 10 bases and J dropped 7; count of bases not matched to a gene: 11. The CDR3 is 15 amino acids. Germline CDR1 and CDR2: MDHEN and SYDVKM. CDR3 nucleotides: TGTGCCACCCTCCGACTAGCGGGGGAGGTAAATGAGCAGTTCTTC. It encodes CATLRLAGEVNEQFF. Complete variable domain (other parts from reference TRBV28 and TRBJ2-1): DVKVTQSSRYLVKRTGEKVFLECVQDMDHENMFWYRQDPGLGLRLIYFSYDVKMKEKGDIPEGYSVSREKKERFSLILESASTNQTSMYLCATLRLAGEVNEQFFGPGTRLTVL.